This section outlines one T cell receptor (beta chain) sequence together with its context. Antigen unknown. This sample stems from a study of response to subunit inactivated influenza vaccine. The study, taken as a whole, reports: After each seasonal influenza vaccination, few new T cells are recruited, the authors suggested.

There are 19 residues in the CDR3. With 4 bases clipped from V and 1 base from J, the junction kept 15 bases outside the gene matches. Germline V gives CDR1 SGHRS, CDR2 YFSETQ. From the RT-PCR reads, TCRdb called clonotypes with MiXCR, one entry per CDR3 protein. The sample lists about 780,000 distinct CDR3 sequences; around a sixth were seen once. The receptor's source is a man aged 50-60 years who received an inactivated influenza vaccine. This chain uses TRBV5-1 with TRBJ2-3; TRBD2 aligns across 10 bases. Sequenced material: PBMCs from blood, taken more than 4 days after vaccination. CDR3 nucleotide sequence: TGCGCCAGCAGCGCCGGCCCGACCAGCGGGGGGGCTGGCACAGATACGCAGTATTTT. Protein product: CASSAGPTSGGAGTDTQYF.